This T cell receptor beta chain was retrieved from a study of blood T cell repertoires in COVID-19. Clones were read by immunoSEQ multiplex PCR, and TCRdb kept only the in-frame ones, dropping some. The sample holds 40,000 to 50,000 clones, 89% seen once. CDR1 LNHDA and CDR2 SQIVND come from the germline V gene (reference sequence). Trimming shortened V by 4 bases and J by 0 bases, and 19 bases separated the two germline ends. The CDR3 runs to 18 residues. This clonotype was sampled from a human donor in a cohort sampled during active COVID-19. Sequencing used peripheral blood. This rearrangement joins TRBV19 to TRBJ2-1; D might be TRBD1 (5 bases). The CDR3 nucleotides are TGTGCCAGTAGTAAGGGGTTCCTTACAAAAAGCTCCTACAATGAGCAGTTCTTC. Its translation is CASSKGFLTKSSYNEQFF.